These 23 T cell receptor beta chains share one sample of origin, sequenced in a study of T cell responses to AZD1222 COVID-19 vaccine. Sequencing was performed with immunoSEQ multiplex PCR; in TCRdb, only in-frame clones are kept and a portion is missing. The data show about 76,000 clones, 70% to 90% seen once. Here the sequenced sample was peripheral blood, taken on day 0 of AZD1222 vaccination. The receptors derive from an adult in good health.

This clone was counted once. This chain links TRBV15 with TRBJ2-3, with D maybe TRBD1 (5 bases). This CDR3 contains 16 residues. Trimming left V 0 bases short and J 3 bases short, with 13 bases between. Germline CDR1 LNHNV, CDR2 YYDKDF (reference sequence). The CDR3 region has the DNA TGTGCCACCAGCAGAGAAGCCAGGGCCGAGACAGATACGCAGTATTTT. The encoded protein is CATSREARAETDTQYF.

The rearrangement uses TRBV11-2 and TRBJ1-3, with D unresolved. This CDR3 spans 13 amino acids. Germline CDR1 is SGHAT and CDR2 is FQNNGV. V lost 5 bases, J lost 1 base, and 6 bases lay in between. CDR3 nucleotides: TGTGCCAGCAGCCCGTTGTCTGGAAACACCATATATTTT. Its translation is CASSPLSGNTIYF.

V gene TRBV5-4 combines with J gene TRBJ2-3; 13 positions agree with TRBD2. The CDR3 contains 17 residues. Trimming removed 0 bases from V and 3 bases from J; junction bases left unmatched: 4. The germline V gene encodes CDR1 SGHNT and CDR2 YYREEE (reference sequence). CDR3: CASSLELAGGRTDTQYF. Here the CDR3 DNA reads TGTGCCAGCAGCTTGGAACTAGCGGGGGGGCGTACAGATACGCAGTATTTT. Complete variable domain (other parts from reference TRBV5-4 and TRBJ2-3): ETGVTQSPTHLIKTRGQQVTLRCSSQSGHNTVSWYQQALGQGPQFIFQYYREEENGRGNFPPRFSGLQFPNYSSELNVNALELDDSALYLCASSLELAGGRTDTQYFGPGTRLTVL.

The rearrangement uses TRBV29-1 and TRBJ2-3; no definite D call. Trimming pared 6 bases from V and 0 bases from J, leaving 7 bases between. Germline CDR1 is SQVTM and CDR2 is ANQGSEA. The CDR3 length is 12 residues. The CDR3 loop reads CSVQRSTDTQYF. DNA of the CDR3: TGCAGCGTGCAACGTAGCACAGATACGCAGTATTTT.

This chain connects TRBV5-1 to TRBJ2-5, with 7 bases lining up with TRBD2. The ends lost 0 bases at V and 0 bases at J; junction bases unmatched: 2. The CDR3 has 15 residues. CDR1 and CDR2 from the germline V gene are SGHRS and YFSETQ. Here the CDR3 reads CASSLGGSYQETQYF. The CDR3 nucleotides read TGCGCCAGCAGCTTGGGCGGGAGTTACCAAGAGACCCAGTACTTC.

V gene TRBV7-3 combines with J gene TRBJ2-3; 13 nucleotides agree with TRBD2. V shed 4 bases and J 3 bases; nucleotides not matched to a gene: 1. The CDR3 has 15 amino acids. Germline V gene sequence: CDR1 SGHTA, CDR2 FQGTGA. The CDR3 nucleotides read TGTGCCAGCAGCTCGGGACTAGCGGGGACAGATACGCAGTATTTT. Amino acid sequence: CASSSGLAGTDTQYF. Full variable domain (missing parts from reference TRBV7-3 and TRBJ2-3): GAGVSQTPSNKVTEKGKYVELRCDPISGHTALYWYRQSLGQGPEFLIYFQGTGAADDSGLPNDRFFAVRPEGSVSTLKIQRTERGDSAVYLCASSSGLAGTDTQYFGPGTRLTVL.

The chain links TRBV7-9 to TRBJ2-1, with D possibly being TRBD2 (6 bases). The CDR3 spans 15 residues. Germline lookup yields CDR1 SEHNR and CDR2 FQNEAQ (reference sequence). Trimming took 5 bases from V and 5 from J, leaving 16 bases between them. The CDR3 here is CASSRGGANDNEQFF. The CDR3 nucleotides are TGTGCCAGCAGCCGCGGAGGGGCTAATGACAATGAGCAGTTCTTC.

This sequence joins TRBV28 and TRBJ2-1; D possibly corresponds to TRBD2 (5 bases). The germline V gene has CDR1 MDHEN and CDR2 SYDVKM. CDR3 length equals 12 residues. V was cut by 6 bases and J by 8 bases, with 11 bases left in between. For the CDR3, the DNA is TGTGCCAGCAGCCTTTACGGGGATGAGCAGTTCTTC. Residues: CASSLYGDEQFF.

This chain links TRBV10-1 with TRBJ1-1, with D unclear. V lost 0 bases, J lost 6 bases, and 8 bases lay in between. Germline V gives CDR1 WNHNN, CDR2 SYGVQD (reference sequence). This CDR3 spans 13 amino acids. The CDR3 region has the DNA TGCGCCAGCAGTGAGTCTGGGGAACCTGAAGCTTTCTTT. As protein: CASSESGEPEAFF.

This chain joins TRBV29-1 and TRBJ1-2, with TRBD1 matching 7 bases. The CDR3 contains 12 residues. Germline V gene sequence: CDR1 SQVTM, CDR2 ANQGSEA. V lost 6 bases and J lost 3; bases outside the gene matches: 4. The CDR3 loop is CSVPGTDYGYTF. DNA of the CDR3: TGCAGCGTCCCTGGGACAGACTATGGCTACACCTTC.

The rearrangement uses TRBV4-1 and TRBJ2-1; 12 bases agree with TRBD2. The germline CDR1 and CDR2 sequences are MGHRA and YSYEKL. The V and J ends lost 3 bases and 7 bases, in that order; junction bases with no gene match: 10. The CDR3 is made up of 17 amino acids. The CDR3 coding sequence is TGCGCCAGCAGCCACGTGGGTCTAGCGGGAGGGGGGAATGAGCAGTTCTTC. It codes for CASSHVGLAGGGNEQFF.

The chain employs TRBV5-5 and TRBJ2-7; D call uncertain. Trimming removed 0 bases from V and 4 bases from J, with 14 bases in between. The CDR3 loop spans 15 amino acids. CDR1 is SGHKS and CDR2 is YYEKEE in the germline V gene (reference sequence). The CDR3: CASSLGWLRRYEQYV. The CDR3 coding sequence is TGTGCCAGCAGCTTGGGTTGGTTAAGAAGGTACGAGCAGTACGTC.

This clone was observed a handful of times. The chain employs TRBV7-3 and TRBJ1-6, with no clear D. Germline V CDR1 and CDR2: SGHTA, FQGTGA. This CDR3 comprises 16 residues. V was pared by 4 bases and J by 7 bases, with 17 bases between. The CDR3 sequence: CASSSEGRGWNSPLHF. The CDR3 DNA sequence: TGTGCCAGCAGCTCGGAAGGGCGGGGATGGAATTCACCCCTCCACTTT.

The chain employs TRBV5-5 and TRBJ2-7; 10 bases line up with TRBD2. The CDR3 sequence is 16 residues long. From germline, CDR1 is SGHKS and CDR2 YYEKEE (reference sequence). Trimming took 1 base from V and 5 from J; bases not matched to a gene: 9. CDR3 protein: CASSLRSGGAIDEQYV. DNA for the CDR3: TGTGCCAGCAGCTTGAGGAGCGGGGGGGCAATCGACGAGCAGTACGTC.

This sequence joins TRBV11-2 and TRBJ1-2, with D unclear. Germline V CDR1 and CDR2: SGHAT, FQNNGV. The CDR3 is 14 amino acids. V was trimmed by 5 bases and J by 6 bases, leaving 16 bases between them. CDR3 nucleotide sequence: TGTGCCAGCAGCCCCGTGGGCAGTGTTCATGGCTACACCTTC. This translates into CASSPVGSVHGYTF.

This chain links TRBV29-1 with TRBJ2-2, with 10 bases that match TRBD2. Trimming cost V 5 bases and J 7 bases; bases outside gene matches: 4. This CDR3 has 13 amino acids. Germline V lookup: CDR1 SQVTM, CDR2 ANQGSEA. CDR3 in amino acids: CSVSSGGSGELFF. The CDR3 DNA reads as TGCAGCGTTAGTAGCGGGGGGAGCGGGGAGCTGTTTTTT.

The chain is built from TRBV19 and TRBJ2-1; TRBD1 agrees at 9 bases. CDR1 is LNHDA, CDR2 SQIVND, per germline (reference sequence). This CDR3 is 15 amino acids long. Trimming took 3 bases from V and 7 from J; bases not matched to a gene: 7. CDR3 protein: CASSMIGTGPNEQFF. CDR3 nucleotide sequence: TGTGCCAGTAGTATGATTGGGACAGGGCCAAATGAGCAGTTCTTC.

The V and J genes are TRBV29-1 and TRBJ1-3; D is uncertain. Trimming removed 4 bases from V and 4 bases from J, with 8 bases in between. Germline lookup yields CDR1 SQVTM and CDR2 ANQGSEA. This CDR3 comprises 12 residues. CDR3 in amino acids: CSVVSDGNTIYF. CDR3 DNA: TGCAGCGTTGTGTCAGACGGAAACACCATATATTTT. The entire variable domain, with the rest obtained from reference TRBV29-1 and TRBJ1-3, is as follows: SAVISQKPSRDICQRGTSLTIQCQVDSQVTMMFWYRQQPGQSLTLIATANQGSEATYESGFVIDKFPISRPNLTFSTLTVSNMSPEDSSIYLCSVVSDGNTIYFGEGSWLTVV.

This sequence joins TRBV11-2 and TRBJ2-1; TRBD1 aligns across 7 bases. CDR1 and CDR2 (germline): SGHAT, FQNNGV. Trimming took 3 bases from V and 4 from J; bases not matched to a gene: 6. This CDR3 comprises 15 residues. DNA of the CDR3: TGTGCCAGCAGCTTTCGTGGACAGGCTTACAATGAGCAGTTCTTC. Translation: CASSFRGQAYNEQFF.

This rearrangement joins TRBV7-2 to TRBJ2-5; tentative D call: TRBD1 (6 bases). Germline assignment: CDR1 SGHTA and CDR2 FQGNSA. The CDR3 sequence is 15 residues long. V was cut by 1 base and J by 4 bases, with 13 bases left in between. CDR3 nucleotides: TGTGCCAGCAGCTTAGTGTGGGGGCTCGGAGAGACCCAGTACTTC. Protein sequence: CASSLVWGLGETQYF.

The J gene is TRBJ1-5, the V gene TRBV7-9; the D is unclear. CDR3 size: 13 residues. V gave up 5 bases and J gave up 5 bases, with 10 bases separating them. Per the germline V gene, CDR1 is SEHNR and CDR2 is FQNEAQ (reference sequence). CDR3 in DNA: TGTGCCAGCAGCCGGGCCCAGCATCAGCCCCAGCATTTT. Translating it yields CASSRAQHQPQHF.

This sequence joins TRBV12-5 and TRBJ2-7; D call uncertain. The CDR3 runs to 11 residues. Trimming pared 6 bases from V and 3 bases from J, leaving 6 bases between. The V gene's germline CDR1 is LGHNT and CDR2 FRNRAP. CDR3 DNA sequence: TGTGCTAGTGGGTCGGGCTACGAGCAGTACTTC. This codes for CASGSGYEQYF.

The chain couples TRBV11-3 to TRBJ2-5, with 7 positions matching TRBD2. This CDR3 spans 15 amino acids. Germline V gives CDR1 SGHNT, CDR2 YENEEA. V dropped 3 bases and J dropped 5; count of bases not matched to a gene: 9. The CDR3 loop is CASSLGGGRWETQYF. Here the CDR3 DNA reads TGTGCCAGCAGCTTGGGCGGGGGTAGGTGGGAGACCCAGTACTTC.